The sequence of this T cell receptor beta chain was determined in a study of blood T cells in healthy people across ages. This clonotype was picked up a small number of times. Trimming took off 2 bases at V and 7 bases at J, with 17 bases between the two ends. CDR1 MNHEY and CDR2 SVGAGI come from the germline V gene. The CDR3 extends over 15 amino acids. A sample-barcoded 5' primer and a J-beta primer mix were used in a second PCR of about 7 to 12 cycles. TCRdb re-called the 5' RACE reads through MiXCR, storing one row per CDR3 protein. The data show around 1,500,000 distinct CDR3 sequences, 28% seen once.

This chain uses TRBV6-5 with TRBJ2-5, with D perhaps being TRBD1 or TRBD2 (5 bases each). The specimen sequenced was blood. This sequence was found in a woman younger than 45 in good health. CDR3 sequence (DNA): TGTGCCAGCAGTTACGAGGGGCAGGTCCGAATGACCCAGTACTTC. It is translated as CASSYEGQVRMTQYF.